These 10 T cell receptor beta chains were all obtained from the same sample, sequenced in a study of T cell responses to AZD1222 COVID-19 vaccine. Using immunoSEQ multiplex PCR, the repertoire was profiled, and TCRdb retains in-frame clones only, with some absent. The data hold 70,000 to 90,000 clones, with about nine tenths observed a single time. Source: peripheral blood, taken on day 0 of AZD1222 vaccination. The receptors were sampled from an adult in good health.

The chain couples TRBV6-1 to TRBJ1-6; possible D gene TRBD1, 5 bases. Trimming removed 0 bases at V and 7 bases at J, with 7 bases between. Germline CDR1 is MNHNS and CDR2 is SASEGT. The CDR3 consists of 14 residues. This CDR3 is CASSEAGDNSPLHF. CDR3 nucleotides: TGTGCCAGCAGTGAAGCCGGGGACAATTCACCCCTCCACTTT.

The chain links TRBV10-2 to TRBJ2-7; D remains unclear. The CDR3 runs to 13 residues. Trimming cost V 6 bases and J 0 bases, with 9 bases left between them. Germline values: CDR1 WSHSY, CDR2 SAAADI. CDR3 sequence: CASSETPSYEQYF. The CDR3 nucleotides are TGCGCCAGCAGCGAAACACCCTCCTACGAGCAGTACTTC.

The CDR3 protein is CASSEVAGGRETQYF. CDR3 sequence (DNA): TGTGCCAGCAGTGAAGTAGCGGGAGGGCGAGAGACCCAGTACTTC. The V call is TRBV25-1, the J call TRBJ2-5, with 11 bases identical to TRBD2. The ends lost 2 bases at V and 4 bases at J; junction bases unmatched: 3. CDR1 is MGHDK and CDR2 is SYGVNS in the germline V gene. There are 15 residues in the CDR3.

Written as DNA, the CDR3 is TGTGCCAGCAGCCAAGCAACAGGGGGTTTTTACGAGCAGTACTTC. Encoded protein: CASSQATGGFYEQYF. The V gene is TRBV3-1 (or the pseudogene TRBV3-2), the J gene TRBJ2-7; the match to TRBD1 covers 8 bases. CDR3 length: 15 residues. J gave up 4 bases and V 1 base, and 6 bases lay outside the gene matches. From germline, CDR1 is LGHDT and CDR2 YNNKEL (reference sequence).

This clone was detected once. This sequence joins TRBV2 and TRBJ1-1; 7 bases match TRBD1. The CDR3 sequence is 15 residues long. Germline CDR1 is SNHLY and CDR2 is FYNNEI. V shed 7 bases and J 10 bases; nucleotides not matched to a gene: 18. In nucleotides, the CDR3 is TGTGCCAGCACTCGAGACAGGGTTACCTCCGGGGGAGCTTTCTTT. This sequence encodes CASTRDRVTSGGAFF.

This clone is a singleton in its sample. In nucleotides, the CDR3 is TGTGCCAGCAGCCAAGACGAGGGACTAATTTCCTACAATGAGCAGTTCTTC. Amino acid sequence: CASSQDEGLISYNEQFF. The chain joins TRBV4-2 to TRBJ2-1; 7 bases are shared with TRBD2. Trimming cost V 0 bases and J 1 base; bases outside gene matches: 6. The germline gives CDR1 LGHNA, CDR2 YNFKEQ. The CDR3 is made up of 17 amino acids.

The rearrangement links TRBV20-1 to TRBJ2-1; D unresolved. The germline V and J ends were trimmed by 6 bases and 4 bases, with 7 bases remaining between them. Germline CDR1 and CDR2: DFQATT and SNEGSKA (reference sequence). The CDR3 is 11 amino acids. The CDR3 is CSAGEYNEQFF. The CDR3 coding sequence is TGCAGTGCAGGAGAATACAATGAGCAGTTCTTC.

The chain is built from TRBV18 and TRBJ1-5; D gene uncertain. Deletions cut 2 bases from V and 2 bases from J, with 7 bases between. Germline-derived CDR1 and CDR2 are KGHSH and LQKENI. This CDR3 has 14 amino acids. The CDR3 nucleotides are TGTGCCAGCTCACCAGGGATGGGCAATCAGCCCCAGCATTTT. Translation: CASSPGMGNQPQHF.

The sample holds one count of this clone. The rearrangement joins TRBV5-1 to TRBJ2-5; 7 nucleotides line up with TRBD1. The CDR3 sequence is 15 residues long. Germline lookup yields CDR1 SGHRS and CDR2 YFSETQ. V lost 3 bases to trimming and J lost 1 base; unmatched junction nucleotides: 6. CDR3 in amino acids: CASSSQGRLQETQYF. CDR3 sequence (DNA): TGCGCCAGCAGCTCACAGGGGCGACTCCAAGAGACCCAGTACTTC.

This clone was observed a single time. This sequence joins TRBV27 and TRBJ2-7; a possible D gene is TRBD2 (6 bases). V lost 5 bases to trimming and J lost 9 bases, with 20 bases between them. Germline lookup yields CDR1 MNHEY and CDR2 SMNVEV (reference sequence). This CDR3 spans 14 amino acids. In DNA, the CDR3 is TGTGCCAGCAGTACCCTACGGGGGACGAGAGTGCAGTACTTC. Translation: CASSTLRGTRVQYF.